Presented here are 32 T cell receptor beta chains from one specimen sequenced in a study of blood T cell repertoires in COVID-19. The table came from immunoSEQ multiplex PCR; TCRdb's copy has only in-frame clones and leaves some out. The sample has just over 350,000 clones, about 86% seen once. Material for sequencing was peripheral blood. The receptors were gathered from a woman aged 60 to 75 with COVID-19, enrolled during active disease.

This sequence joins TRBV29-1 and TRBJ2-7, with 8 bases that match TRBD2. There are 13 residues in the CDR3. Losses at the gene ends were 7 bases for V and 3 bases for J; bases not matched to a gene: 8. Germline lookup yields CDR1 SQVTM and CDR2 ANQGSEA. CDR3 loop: CSARARGGYEQYF. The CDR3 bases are TGCAGCGCCCGGGCCCGGGGGGGCTACGAGCAGTACTTC.

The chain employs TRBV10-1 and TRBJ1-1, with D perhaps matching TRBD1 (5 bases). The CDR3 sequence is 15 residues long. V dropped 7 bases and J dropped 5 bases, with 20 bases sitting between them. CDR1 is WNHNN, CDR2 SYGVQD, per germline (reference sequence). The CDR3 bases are TGCGCCAGCAACCAACGATGGGGGGGATGGACTGAAGCTTTCTTT. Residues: CASNQRWGGWTEAFF.

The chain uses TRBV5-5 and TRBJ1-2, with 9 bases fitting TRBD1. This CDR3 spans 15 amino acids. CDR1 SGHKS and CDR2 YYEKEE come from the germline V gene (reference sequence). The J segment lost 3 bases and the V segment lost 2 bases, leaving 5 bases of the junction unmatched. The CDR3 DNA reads TGTGCCAGCAGCTTACAGGGGGCCCTTGACTATGGCTACACCTTC. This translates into CASSLQGALDYGYTF.

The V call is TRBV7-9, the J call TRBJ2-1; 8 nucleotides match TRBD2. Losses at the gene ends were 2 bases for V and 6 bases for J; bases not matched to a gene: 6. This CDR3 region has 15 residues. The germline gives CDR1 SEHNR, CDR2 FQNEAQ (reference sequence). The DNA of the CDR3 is TGTGCCAGCAGCTTACGCCGGGGGGGCCTCAATGAGCAGTTCTTC. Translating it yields CASSLRRGGLNEQFF.

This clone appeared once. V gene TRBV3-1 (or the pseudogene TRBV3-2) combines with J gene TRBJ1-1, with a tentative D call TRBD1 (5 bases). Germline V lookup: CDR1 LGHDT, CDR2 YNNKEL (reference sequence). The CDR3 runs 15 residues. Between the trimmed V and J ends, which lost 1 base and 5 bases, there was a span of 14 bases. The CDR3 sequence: CASSQVSGGGTEAFF. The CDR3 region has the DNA TGTGCCAGCAGCCAAGTAAGCGGGGGGGGAACTGAAGCTTTCTTT.

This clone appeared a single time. The CDR3 loop is CASSIAGVNTGELFF. CDR3 DNA: TGTGCCAGCAGCATAGCGGGGGTGAACACCGGGGAGCTGTTTTTT. The genes are TRBV3-1 (or the pseudogene TRBV3-2) and TRBJ2-2, with TRBD2 identical over 9 bases. CDR1 LGHDT and CDR2 YNNKEL come from the germline V gene (reference sequence). J was trimmed by 1 base and V by 5 bases; bases with no gene match: 2. This CDR3 is built from 15 residues.

CDR3: CASSFRRPGGGLNTGELFF. CDR3 nucleotide sequence: TGTGCCAGCAGCTTTCGGAGACCCGGGGGAGGGTTGAACACCGGGGAGCTGTTTTTT. V and J are TRBV12-1 and TRBJ2-2; TRBD2, the D gene given by the table, was not confirmed from the DNA. TRBV12-1 is flagged as a pseudogene. The CDR3 is 19 amino acids.

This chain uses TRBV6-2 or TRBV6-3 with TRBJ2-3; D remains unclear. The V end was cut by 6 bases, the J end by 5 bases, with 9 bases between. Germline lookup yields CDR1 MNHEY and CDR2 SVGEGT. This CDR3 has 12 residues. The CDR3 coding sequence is TGTGCCAGCAGCACAAACCTAGATACGCAGTATTTT. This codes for CASSTNLDTQYF.

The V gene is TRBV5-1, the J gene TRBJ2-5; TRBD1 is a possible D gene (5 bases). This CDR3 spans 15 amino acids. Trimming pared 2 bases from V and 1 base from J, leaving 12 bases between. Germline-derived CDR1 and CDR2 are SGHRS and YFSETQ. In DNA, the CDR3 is TGCGCCAGCAGCTTCACACGGACACGCCAAGAGACCCAGTACTTC. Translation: CASSFTRTRQETQYF.

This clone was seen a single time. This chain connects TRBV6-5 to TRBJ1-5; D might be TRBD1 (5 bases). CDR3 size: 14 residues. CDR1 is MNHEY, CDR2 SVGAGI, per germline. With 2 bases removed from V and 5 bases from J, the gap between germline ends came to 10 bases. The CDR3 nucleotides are TGTGCCAGCAGTTACGAAAGGGGCGATCAGCCCCAGCATTTT. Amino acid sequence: CASSYERGDQPQHF.

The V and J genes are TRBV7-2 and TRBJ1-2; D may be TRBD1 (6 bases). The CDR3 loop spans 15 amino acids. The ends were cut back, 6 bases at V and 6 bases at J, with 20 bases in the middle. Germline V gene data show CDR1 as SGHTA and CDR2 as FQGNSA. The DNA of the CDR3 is TGTGCCAGCAGTCGTATTCCCCCTGGGACACATGGCTACACCTTC. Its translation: CASSRIPPGTHGYTF.

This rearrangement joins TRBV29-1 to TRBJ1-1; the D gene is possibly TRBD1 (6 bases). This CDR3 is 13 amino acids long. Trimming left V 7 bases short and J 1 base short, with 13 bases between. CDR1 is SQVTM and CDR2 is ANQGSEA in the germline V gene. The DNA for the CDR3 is TGCAGCGCCCGTGAGGACAGGAACACTGAAGCTTTCTTT. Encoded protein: CSAREDRNTEAFF.

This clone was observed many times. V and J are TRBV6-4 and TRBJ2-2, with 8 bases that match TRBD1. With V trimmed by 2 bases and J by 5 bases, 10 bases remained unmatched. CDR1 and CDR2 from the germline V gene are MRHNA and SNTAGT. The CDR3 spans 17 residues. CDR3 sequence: CASSDPRRDRWTGELFF. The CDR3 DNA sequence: TGTGCCAGCAGTGACCCCCGCCGGGACAGGTGGACCGGGGAGCTGTTTTTT.

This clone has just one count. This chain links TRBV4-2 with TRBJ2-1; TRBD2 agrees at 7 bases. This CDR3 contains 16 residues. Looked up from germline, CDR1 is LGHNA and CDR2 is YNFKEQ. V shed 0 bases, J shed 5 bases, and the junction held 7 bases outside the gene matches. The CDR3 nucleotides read TGTGCCAGCAGCCAAGATTGGACTAGACTTAACAATGAGCAGTTCTTC. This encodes CASSQDWTRLNNEQFF.

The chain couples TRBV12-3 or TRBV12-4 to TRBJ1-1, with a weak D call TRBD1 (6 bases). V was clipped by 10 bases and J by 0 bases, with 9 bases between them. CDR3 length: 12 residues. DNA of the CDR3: TGTGCCAACAGGGCTTTGAACACTGAAGCTTTCTTT. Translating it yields CANRALNTEAFF.

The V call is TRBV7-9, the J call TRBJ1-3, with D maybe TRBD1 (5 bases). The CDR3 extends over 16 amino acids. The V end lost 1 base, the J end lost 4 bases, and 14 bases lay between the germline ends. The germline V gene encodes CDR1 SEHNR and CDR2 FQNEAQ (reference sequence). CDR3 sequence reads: CASSLGSGHEGNTIYF. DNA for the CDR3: TGTGCCAGCAGCTTAGGGTCAGGACACGAAGGAAACACCATATATTTT.

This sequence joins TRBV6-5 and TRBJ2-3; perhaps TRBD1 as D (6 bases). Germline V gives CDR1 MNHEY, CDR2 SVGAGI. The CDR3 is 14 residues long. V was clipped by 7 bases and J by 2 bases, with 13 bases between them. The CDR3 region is CASTGRGYTDTQYF. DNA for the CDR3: TGTGCCAGCACTGGCAGGGGCTACACAGATACGCAGTATTTT.

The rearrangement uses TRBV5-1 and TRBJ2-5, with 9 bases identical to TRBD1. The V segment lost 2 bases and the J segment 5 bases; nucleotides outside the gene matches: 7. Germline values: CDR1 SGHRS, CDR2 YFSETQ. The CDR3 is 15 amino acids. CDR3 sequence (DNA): TGCGCCAGCAGCTTAAAGGGACAGGGCGGGGAGACCCAGTACTTC. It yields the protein CASSLKGQGGETQYF.

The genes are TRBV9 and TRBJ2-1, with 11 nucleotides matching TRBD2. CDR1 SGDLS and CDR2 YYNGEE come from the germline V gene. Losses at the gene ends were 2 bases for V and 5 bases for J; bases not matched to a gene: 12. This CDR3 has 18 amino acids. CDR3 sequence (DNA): TGTGCCAGCAGCGTCGACTTGACTAGCGGGGCCGTTGACAATGAGCAGTTCTTC. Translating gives CASSVDLTSGAVDNEQFF.

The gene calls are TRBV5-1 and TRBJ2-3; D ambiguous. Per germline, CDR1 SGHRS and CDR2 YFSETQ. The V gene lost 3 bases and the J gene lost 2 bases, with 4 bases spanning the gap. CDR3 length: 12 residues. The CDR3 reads CASSSYTDTQYF. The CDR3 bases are TGCGCCAGCAGCTCTTACACAGATACGCAGTATTTT.

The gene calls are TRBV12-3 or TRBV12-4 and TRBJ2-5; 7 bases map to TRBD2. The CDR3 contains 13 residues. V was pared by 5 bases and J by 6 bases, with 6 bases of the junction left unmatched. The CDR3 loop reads CASSAQRGQTQYF. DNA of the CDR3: TGTGCCAGCAGTGCCCAGCGGGGACAGACCCAGTACTTC.

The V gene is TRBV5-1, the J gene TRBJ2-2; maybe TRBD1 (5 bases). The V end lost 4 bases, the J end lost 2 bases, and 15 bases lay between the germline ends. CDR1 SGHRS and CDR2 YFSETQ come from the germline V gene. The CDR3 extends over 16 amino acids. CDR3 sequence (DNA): TGCGCCAGCAGCCGGTCTATGGGGCTTAACACCGGGGAGCTGTTTTTT. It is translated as CASSRSMGLNTGELFF.

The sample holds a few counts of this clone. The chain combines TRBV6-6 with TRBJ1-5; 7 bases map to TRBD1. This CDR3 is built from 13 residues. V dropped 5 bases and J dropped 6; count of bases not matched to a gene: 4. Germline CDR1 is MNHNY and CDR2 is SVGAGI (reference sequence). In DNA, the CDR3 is TGTGCCAGCAGTGACAGGGTTGGTCAGCCCCAGCATTTT. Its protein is CASSDRVGQPQHF.

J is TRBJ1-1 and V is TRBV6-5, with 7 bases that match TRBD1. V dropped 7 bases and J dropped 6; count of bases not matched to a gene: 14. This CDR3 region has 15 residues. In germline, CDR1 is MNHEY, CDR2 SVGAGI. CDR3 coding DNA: TGTGCCAGCACCGCTCGGGCAGGGGGATTGTCTGAAGCTTTCTTT. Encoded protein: CASTARAGGLSEAFF.

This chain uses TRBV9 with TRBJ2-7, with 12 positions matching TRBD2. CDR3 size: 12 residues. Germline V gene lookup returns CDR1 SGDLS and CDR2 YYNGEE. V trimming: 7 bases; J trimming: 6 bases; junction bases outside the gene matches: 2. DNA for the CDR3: TGTGCCAGCGGGACTAGCGGGTTCGAGCAGTACTTC. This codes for CASGTSGFEQYF.

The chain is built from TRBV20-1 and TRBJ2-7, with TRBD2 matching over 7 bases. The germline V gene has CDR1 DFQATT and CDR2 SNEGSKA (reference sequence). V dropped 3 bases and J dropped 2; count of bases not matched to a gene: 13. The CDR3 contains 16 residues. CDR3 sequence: CSASPDPMGGAYEQYF. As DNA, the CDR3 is TGCAGTGCTAGTCCCGACCCGATGGGGGGGGCCTACGAGCAGTACTTC.

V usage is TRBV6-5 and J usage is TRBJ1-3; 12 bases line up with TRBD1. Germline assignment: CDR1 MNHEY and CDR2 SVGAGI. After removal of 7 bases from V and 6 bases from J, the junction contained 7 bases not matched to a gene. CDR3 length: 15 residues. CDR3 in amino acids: CASMARDRGPNTIYF. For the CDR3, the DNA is TGTGCCAGCATGGCTCGGGACAGGGGGCCAAACACCATATATTTT.

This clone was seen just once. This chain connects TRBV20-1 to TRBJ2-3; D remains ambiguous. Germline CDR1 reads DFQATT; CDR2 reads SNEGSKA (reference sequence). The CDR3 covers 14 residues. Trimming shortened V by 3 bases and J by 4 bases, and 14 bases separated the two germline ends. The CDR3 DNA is TGCAGTGCTAGTACGTTAGTAGCCTCAGATACGCAGTATTTT. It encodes CSASTLVASDTQYF.

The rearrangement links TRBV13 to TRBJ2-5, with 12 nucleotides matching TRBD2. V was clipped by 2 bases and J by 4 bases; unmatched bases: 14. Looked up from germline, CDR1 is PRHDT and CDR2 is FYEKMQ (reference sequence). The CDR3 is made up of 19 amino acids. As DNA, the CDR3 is TGTGCCAGCAGCTTAAGGTCTAGCGGGGGGGCCTTTGTCGCAGAGACCCAGTACTTC. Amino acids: CASSLRSSGGAFVAETQYF.

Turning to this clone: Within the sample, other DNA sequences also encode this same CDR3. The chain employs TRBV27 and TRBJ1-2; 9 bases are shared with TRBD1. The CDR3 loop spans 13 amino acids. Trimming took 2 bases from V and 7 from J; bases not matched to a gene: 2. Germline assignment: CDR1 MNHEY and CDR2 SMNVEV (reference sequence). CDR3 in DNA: TGTGCCAGCAGTTTAGGGACAGGGTCTGGCTACACCTTC. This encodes CASSLGTGSGYTF.

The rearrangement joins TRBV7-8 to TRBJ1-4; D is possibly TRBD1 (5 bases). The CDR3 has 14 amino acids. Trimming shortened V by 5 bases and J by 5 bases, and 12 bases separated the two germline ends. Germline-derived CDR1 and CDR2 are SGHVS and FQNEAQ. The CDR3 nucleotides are TGTGCCAGCAGCGATGTACGGGGGAATGAAAAACTGTTTTTT. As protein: CASSDVRGNEKLFF.

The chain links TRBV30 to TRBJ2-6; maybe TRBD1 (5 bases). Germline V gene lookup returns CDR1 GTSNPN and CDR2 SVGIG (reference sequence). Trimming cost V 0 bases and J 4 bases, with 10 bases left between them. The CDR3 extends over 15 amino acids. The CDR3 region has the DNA TGTGCCTGGAGTGTACTTGGGGCCGGGGCCAACGTCCTGACTTTC. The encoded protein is CAWSVLGAGANVLTF.